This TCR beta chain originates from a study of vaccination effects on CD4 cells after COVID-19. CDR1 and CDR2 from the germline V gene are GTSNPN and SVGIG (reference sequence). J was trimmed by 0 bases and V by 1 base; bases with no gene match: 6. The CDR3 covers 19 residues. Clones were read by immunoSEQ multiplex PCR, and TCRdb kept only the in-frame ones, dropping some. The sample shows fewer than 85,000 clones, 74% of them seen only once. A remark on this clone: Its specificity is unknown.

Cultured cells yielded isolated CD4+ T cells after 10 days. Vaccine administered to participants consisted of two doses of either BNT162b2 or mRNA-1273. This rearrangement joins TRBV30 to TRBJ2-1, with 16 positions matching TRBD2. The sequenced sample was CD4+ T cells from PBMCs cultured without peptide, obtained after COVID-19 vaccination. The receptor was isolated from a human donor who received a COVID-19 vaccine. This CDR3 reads CAWSGGLAGGLSSYNEQFF. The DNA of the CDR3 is TGTGCCTGGAGTGGGGGACTAGCGGGGGGGCTAAGCTCCTACAATGAGCAGTTCTTC.